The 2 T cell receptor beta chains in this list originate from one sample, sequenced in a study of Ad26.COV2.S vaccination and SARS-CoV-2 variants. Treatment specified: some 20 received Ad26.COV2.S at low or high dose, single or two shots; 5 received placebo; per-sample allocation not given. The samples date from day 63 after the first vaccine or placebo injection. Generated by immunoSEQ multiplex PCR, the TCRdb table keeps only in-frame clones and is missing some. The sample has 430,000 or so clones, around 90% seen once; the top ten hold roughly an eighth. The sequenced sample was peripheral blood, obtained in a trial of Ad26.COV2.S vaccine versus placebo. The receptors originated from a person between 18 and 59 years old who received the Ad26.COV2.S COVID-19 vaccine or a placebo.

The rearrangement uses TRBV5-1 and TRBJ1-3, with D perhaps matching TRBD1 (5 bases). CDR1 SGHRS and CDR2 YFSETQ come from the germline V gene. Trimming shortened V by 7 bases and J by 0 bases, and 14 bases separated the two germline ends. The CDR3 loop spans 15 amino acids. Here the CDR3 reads CASSPGTDSGNTIYF. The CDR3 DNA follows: TGCGCCAGCTCTCCCGGGACCGACTCTGGAAACACCATATATTTT. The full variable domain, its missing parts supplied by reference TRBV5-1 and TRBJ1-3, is KAGVTQTPRYLIKTRGQQVTLSCSPISGHRSVSWYQQTPGQGLQFLFEYFSETQRNKGNFPGRFSGRQFSNSRSEMNVSTLELGDSALYLCASSPGTDSGNTIYFGEGSWLTVV.

CDR3 in amino acids: CASSPSGQGASAFF. CDR3 in DNA: TGTGCCAGTAGTCCATCGGGACAGGGGGCTTCTGCTTTCTTT. The chain couples TRBV19 to TRBJ1-1, with 12 positions matching TRBD1. With 5 bases clipped from V and 11 bases from J, the junction kept 9 bases outside the gene matches. The CDR3 runs to 14 residues. CDR1 and CDR2 (germline): LNHDA, SQIVND (reference sequence).